A selection of T cell receptor beta chains follows, all from one sample in a study of blood T cell repertoires in COVID-19. Method: immunoSEQ multiplex PCR; TCRdb's copy keeps in-frame clones and lacks some. The sample lists 300,000 to 350,000 clones, about 90% occurring once. The sample consisted of peripheral blood. Receptors were obtained from a woman aged 25 to 39 with COVID-19, enrolled during active disease. CDR3s include the opening cysteine and the closing phenylalanine or tryptophan.

v_call: TRBV15; j_call: TRBJ2-7; cdr3_aa: CATSRLRQEVGEQYF
v_call: TRBV6-4; j_call: TRBJ1-2; cdr3_aa: CASSDSRSIGHGFTF
v_call: TRBV7-9; j_call: TRBJ2-7; cdr3_aa: CASSSTTGVSPLTPHEQYF
v_call: TRBV29-1; j_call: TRBJ2-5; cdr3_aa: CSVVTGGEETQYF
v_call: TRBV29-1; j_call: TRBJ2-1; cdr3_aa: CSVSSVGEQFF
v_call: TRBV29-1; j_call: TRBJ1-1; cdr3_aa: CSVVQGAFMNTEAFF
v_call: TRBV5-5; j_call: TRBJ1-6; cdr3_aa: CASSLDGARSYNSPLHF
v_call: TRBV6-1; j_call: TRBJ1-1; cdr3_aa: CASSELTSHTEAFF
v_call: TRBV28; j_call: TRBJ2-3; cdr3_aa: CASSLGQTDTQYF
v_call: TRBV4-1; j_call: TRBJ2-2; cdr3_aa: CASSQEGPQGFFGELFF
v_call: TRBV19; j_call: TRBJ1-1; cdr3_aa: CASSTGQFPSMNTEAFF
v_call: TRBV4-2; j_call: TRBJ2-2; cdr3_aa: CASSLGLYTGELFF
v_call: TRBV2; j_call: TRBJ1-2; cdr3_aa: CASSEGQGIGGYTF
v_call: TRBV30; j_call: TRBJ2-3; cdr3_aa: CACGRLRDTQYF
v_call: TRBV7-9; j_call: TRBJ2-7; cdr3_aa: CASSLGAGHGEQYF
v_call: TRBV7-2; j_call: TRBJ2-1; cdr3_aa: CASSFRTSGRDEQFF
v_call: TRBV30; j_call: TRBJ1-5; cdr3_aa: CAWSVKTGIPNQPQHF
v_call: TRBV27; j_call: TRBJ2-1; cdr3_aa: CASSLLGDSSYNEQFF
v_call: TRBV5-5; j_call: TRBJ2-2; cdr3_aa: CASSVLPTETGELFF
v_call: TRBV9; j_call: TRBJ1-1; cdr3_aa: CASRPVEGVYPKAFF
v_call: TRBV7-2; j_call: TRBJ2-1; cdr3_aa: CASSLGVGGGAGNEQFF
v_call: TRBV14; j_call: TRBJ1-1; cdr3_aa: CASSQGANTEAFF
v_call: TRBV7-3; j_call: TRBJ2-1; cdr3_aa: CASSLNGPTTAYNEQFF
v_call: TRBV6-5; j_call: TRBJ1-4; cdr3_aa: CASSRQIGDEKLFF
v_call: TRBV3-1/TRBV3-2; j_call: TRBJ1-4; cdr3_aa: CASSQDWAQSNEKLFF
v_call: TRBV12-1; j_call: TRBJ2-5; cdr3_aa: CASSPTKTIVGGSGGKETQYF
v_call: TRBV27; j_call: TRBJ1-2; cdr3_aa: CASRHTLNYGYTF
v_call: TRBV19; j_call: TRBJ1-4; cdr3_aa: CASSPRRDSNEKLFF
v_call: TRBV6-2/TRBV6-3; j_call: TRBJ1-1; cdr3_aa: CASSLTDSNTEAFF
v_call: TRBV3-1/TRBV3-2; j_call: TRBJ2-7; cdr3_aa: CASSQNFGQGSYEQYF
v_call: TRBV9; j_call: TRBJ2-1; cdr3_aa: CASSVVSSVGGSYNEQFF
v_call: TRBV7-7; j_call: TRBJ2-2; cdr3_aa: CASRISSGSTGELFF
v_call: TRBV30; j_call: TRBJ2-2; cdr3_aa: CAWSEDSYTGELFF
v_call: TRBV3-1/TRBV3-2; j_call: TRBJ1-1; cdr3_aa: CASSPLQGTEAFF
v_call: TRBV7-3; j_call: TRBJ1-2; cdr3_aa: CASSLTGGGGYTF
v_call: TRBV7-9; j_call: TRBJ1-6; cdr3_aa: CASSPVEDRGYSSPLHF
v_call: TRBV7-2; j_call: TRBJ2-1; cdr3_aa: CASSFGLGPNEQFF
v_call: TRBV9; j_call: TRBJ2-7; cdr3_aa: CASSVGLVSYEQYF
v_call: TRBV27; j_call: TRBJ2-7; cdr3_aa: CASSEGTASYEQYF
v_call: TRBV27; j_call: TRBJ1-1; cdr3_aa: CASSYRGGTEAFF
v_call: TRBV2; j_call: TRBJ1-2; cdr3_aa: CASSESGQGTYGYTF
v_call: TRBV21-1; j_call: TRBJ1-5; cdr3_aa: CASSRQAGVNRQPQHF
v_call: TRBV12-3/TRBV12-4; j_call: TRBJ2-1; cdr3_aa: CASSRGNEQFF
v_call: TRBV29-1; j_call: TRBJ1-2; cdr3_aa: CSVGGNGGFGYTF
v_call: TRBV18; j_call: TRBJ2-7; cdr3_aa: CASSPGTVSYEQYF
v_call: TRBV6-5; j_call: TRBJ2-5; cdr3_aa: CASSYLGTGEETQYF
v_call: TRBV13; j_call: TRBJ1-1; cdr3_aa: CASSLTPQNTEAFF
v_call: TRBV9; j_call: TRBJ2-3; cdr3_aa: CASSETRQHTDTQYF
v_call: TRBV7-2; j_call: TRBJ2-7; cdr3_aa: CASSLDTLAGSYEQYF
v_call: TRBV19; j_call: TRBJ2-2; cdr3_aa: CASSEDRGTGELFF
v_call: TRBV5-4; j_call: TRBJ2-2; cdr3_aa: CASSLGRVGTGELFF
v_call: TRBV3-1/TRBV3-2; j_call: TRBJ2-7; cdr3_aa: CASSQSLAGLYYEQYF
v_call: TRBV30; j_call: TRBJ2-1; cdr3_aa: CAWSKFGTSGRAPNEQFF
v_call: TRBV14; j_call: TRBJ2-3; cdr3_aa: CASSHVPGRGTDTQYF
v_call: TRBV7-2; j_call: TRBJ2-7; cdr3_aa: CASSLAGVSYEQYF